This T cell receptor (beta chain) was recorded in a study of blood T cell repertoires in COVID-19. Assay: immunoSEQ multiplex PCR; the TCRdb copy retains only in-frame clones and omits some. The sample includes some 140,000 clones, 84% seen only once; the top ten take roughly 13%. This sequence originates from a human donor in a cohort sampled during active COVID-19. The sequenced material came from peripheral blood.

The chain's CDR3 is CATGRGENTEAFF. Written as DNA, the CDR3 is TGTGCCACCGGGAGGGGGGAGAACACTGAAGCTTTCTTT. The chain recombines TRBV7-6 with TRBJ1-1; the D gene is possibly TRBD1 (6 bases). Looked up from germline, CDR1 is SGHVS and CDR2 is FNYEAQ. Trimming removed 10 bases from V and 1 base from J, with 13 bases in between. The CDR3 runs 13 residues.